These 32 T cell receptor beta chains were sequenced from one sample in a study of blood T cell repertoires in COVID-19. Assay: immunoSEQ multiplex PCR; the TCRdb copy retains only in-frame clones and omits some. The sample records roughly 92,000 clones, around 90% being singletons. Sequences were obtained from peripheral blood. All receptors derive from an elderly woman with acute or convalescent COVID-19.

This chain links TRBV11-2 with TRBJ1-1; no firm D call. The CDR3 contains 15 residues. Deletions cut 1 base from V and 3 bases from J, with 12 bases between. CDR1 SGHAT and CDR2 FQNNGV come from the germline V gene. CDR3 protein: CASSLGLGLDTEAFF. The CDR3 nucleotides are TGTGCCAGCAGCTTAGGTCTCGGTTTGGACACTGAAGCTTTCTTT.

The rearrangement joins TRBV24-1 to TRBJ2-2; a weak D match, TRBD2 (6 bases). This CDR3 has 14 residues. Trimming removed 5 bases from V and 8 bases from J, with 14 bases in between. CDR1 KGHDR and CDR2 SFDVKD come from the germline V gene. CDR3 nucleotide sequence: TGTGCCACCAGTGCCGGGGGTTTAGCTGGGGAGCTGTTTTTT. This translates into CATSAGGLAGELFF.

The V gene is TRBV29-1, the J gene TRBJ1-1; maybe TRBD1 (5 bases). V was pared by 6 bases and J by 7 bases, with 12 bases between. Germline loops: CDR1 SQVTM, CDR2 ANQGSEA. CDR3 length: 11 residues. The CDR3 DNA follows: TGCAGCGTCGCCGACAGATATGAAGCTTTCTTT. This sequence encodes CSVADRYEAFF.

This chain joins TRBV7-6 and TRBJ1-4; D uncertain. CDR1 is SGHVS and CDR2 is FNYEAQ in the germline V gene. The CDR3 loop spans 16 amino acids. V lost 2 bases and J 8 bases, leaving 18 bases between the germline ends. CDR3 nucleotides: TGTGCCAGCAGCTTAATGGTTTCGGTCGAGGGCGAAAAACTGTTTTTT. Translated: CASSLMVSVEGEKLFF.

On this clone: Other DNA sequences in this specimen translate into the identical CDR3. The V and J genes are TRBV5-4 and TRBJ1-3; 10 positions agree with TRBD1. The CDR3 is 16 amino acids. Trimming took 4 bases from V and 4 from J; bases not matched to a gene: 8. The germline V gene has CDR1 SGHNT and CDR2 YYREEE (reference sequence). In DNA, the CDR3 is TGTGCCAGCAGCCCCAGACAGGGGGCCGGAGGAAACACCATATATTTT. It yields the protein CASSPRQGAGGNTIYF.

J is TRBJ2-1 and V is TRBV7-3, with TRBD2 identical over 13 bases. CDR1 SGHTA and CDR2 FQGTGA come from the germline V gene. The ends lost 5 bases at V and 9 bases at J; junction bases unmatched: 7. The CDR3 has 15 amino acids. CDR3 DNA sequence: TGTGCCAGCAGCACAGAGGGACTAGCGGGAAGTGAGCAGTTCTTC. Encoded protein: CASSTEGLAGSEQFF. Based on the CDR3 plus reference TRBV7-3 and TRBJ2-1, the full variable domain is GAGVSQTPSNKVTEKGKYVELRCDPISGHTALYWYRQSLGQGPEFLIYFQGTGAADDSGLPNDRFFAVRPEGSVSTLKIQRTERGDSAVYLCASSTEGLAGSEQFFGPGTRLTVL.

The gene calls are TRBV15 and TRBJ2-7; possibly TRBD2 for D (6 bases). Germline V gene data show CDR1 as LNHNV and CDR2 as YYDKDF (reference sequence). The V gene lost 1 base and the J gene lost 7 bases, with 17 bases spanning the gap. The CDR3 is 15 amino acids. CDR3 nucleotide sequence: TGTGCCACCAGCAGAGTTTCCGGGACTTTGGGGGAGCAGTACTTC. Its translation: CATSRVSGTLGEQYF.

The rearrangement uses TRBV27 and TRBJ1-2, with TRBD1 matching over 11 bases. Per germline, CDR1 MNHEY and CDR2 SMNVEV (reference sequence). The CDR3 has 14 amino acids. After removal of 5 bases from V and 7 bases from J, the junction contained 6 bases not matched to a gene. CDR3 nucleotide sequence: TGTGCCAGCAGTGAGGACAGGGGGCCTAGTGGCTACACCTTC. It is translated as CASSEDRGPSGYTF.

The chain combines TRBV3-1 (or the pseudogene TRBV3-2) with TRBJ2-5, with no clear D. Germline-derived CDR1 and CDR2 are LGHDT and YNNKEL (reference sequence). The V end lost 4 bases, the J end lost 4 bases, and 10 bases lay between the germline ends. CDR3 length equals 13 residues. CDR3 coding DNA: TGTGCCAGCAGCCCGAACACACGAGAGACCCAGTACTTC. It specifies CASSPNTRETQYF.

The chain links TRBV6-2 or TRBV6-3 to TRBJ2-1; the match to TRBD1 covers 9 bases. The CDR3 totals 16 residues. Germline trimming cut 4 bases from V and 2 bases from J; bases unmatched to any gene: 6. Germline V gene sequence: CDR1 MNHEY, CDR2 SVGEGT. The DNA for the CDR3 is TGTGCCAGCAGTTCTCTCACAGGGGGCCCCTACAATGAGCAGTTCTTC. Translating it yields CASSSLTGGPYNEQFF.

The count of this clone is one. V usage is TRBV6-6 and J usage is TRBJ2-1; TRBD2 aligns across 7 bases. V lost 7 bases to trimming and J lost 5 bases; unmatched junction nucleotides: 11. There are 15 residues in the CDR3. The V gene's germline CDR1 is MNHNY and CDR2 SVGAGI (reference sequence). The CDR3 reads CASTSSSGRNNEQFF. DNA of the CDR3: TGTGCCAGCACCTCCTCTAGCGGTAGGAACAATGAGCAGTTCTTC.

The V call is TRBV5-4, the J call TRBJ1-1; D is undetermined. The V gene lost 0 bases and the J gene lost 0 bases, with 18 bases spanning the gap. The germline V gene has CDR1 SGHNT and CDR2 YYREEE (reference sequence). The CDR3 has 18 amino acids. The CDR3: CASSLAGLEADLNTEAFF. CDR3 DNA sequence: TGTGCCAGCAGCTTGGCCGGCTTGGAGGCCGATCTGAACACTGAAGCTTTCTTT.

This clone is a singleton in its sample. The CDR3 region has the DNA TGTGCCAGTACCCTTACGGGGACTAGCGGGGAGACCCAGTACTTC. Amino acid sequence: CASTLTGTSGETQYF. The chain joins TRBV19 to TRBJ2-5, with 12 bases fitting TRBD2. The CDR3 totals 15 residues. Germline CDR1 and CDR2: LNHDA and SQIVND (reference sequence). With V trimmed by 7 bases and J by 5 bases, 8 bases remained unmatched.

The chain joins TRBV19 to TRBJ1-2; D is possibly TRBD1 (6 bases). The V end was cut by 3 bases, the J end by 8 bases, with 25 bases between. This CDR3 is built from 17 residues. Per germline, CDR1 LNHDA and CDR2 SQIVND (reference sequence). In nucleotides, the CDR3 is TGTGCCAGTAGTATGACCCGGGACAACGGACTGAGAGCGGGCTACACCTTC. Residues: CASSMTRDNGLRAGYTF.

The chain is built from TRBV7-9 and TRBJ1-1, with 11 bases that match TRBD1. The V segment lost 3 bases and the J segment 3 bases; nucleotides outside the gene matches: 0. Germline values: CDR1 SEHNR, CDR2 FQNEAQ (reference sequence). The CDR3 is made up of 14 amino acids. The CDR3 protein is CASSLGQGDTEAFF. DNA for the CDR3: TGTGCCAGCAGCTTGGGACAGGGGGACACTGAAGCTTTCTTT.

The J gene is TRBJ1-5, the V gene TRBV12-1; the table's D call TRBD1 went unverified against the DNA. TRBV12-1 is a known pseudogene. The CDR3 contains 12 residues. CDR3 protein: CASSLTDQPQHF. In DNA form, the CDR3 reads TGTGCCAGCAGCTTGACAGATCAGCCCCAGCATTTT.

The genes are TRBV5-8 and TRBJ1-2; D remains ambiguous. The V and J ends lost 4 bases and 8 bases respectively, with 12 bases between them. The germline gives CDR1 SGHTS, CDR2 YDEGEE. The CDR3 is 12 residues long. In nucleotides, the CDR3 is TGTGCCAGCAGCCTCGGGCCGGGAGGCTACACCTTC. It translates to CASSLGPGGYTF.

This chain links TRBV4-1 with TRBJ2-1, with a tentative D call TRBD1 (6 bases). The CDR3 covers 21 residues. Germline V lookup: CDR1 MGHRA, CDR2 YSYEKL. Trimming removed 0 bases at V and 0 bases at J, with 24 bases between. The CDR3 DNA reads TGCGCCAGCAGCCAAGACGGATTTGATGGGGGCGCTCAAAGCTCCTACAATGAGCAGTTCTTC. Residues: CASSQDGFDGGAQSSYNEQFF.

The J gene is TRBJ2-7, the V gene TRBV7-2, with 7 nucleotides matching TRBD2. V lost 1 base and J lost 11; bases outside the gene matches: 8. Looked up from germline, CDR1 is SGHTA and CDR2 is FQGNSA. This CDR3 has 13 residues. CDR3 protein: CASSLEPAGEEYF. CDR3 coding DNA: TGTGCCAGCAGCTTAGAACCCGCGGGAGAGGAGTACTTC.

This clone turned up a few times. This rearrangement joins TRBV3-1 (or the pseudogene TRBV3-2) to TRBJ1-1; the D is unclear. Deletions cut 0 bases from V and 3 bases from J, with 8 bases between. There are 14 residues in the CDR3. CDR1 and CDR2 (germline): LGHDT, YNNKEL (reference sequence). The CDR3 protein is CASSQELRDTEAFF. In DNA form, the CDR3 reads TGTGCCAGCAGCCAAGAGCTCCGGGACACTGAAGCTTTCTTT.

This clone has a handful of counts. This sequence joins TRBV7-8 and TRBJ1-5; D remains ambiguous. Trimming left V 5 bases short and J 2 bases short, with 16 bases between. Germline V lookup: CDR1 SGHVS, CDR2 FQNEAQ. The CDR3 is 16 residues long. The CDR3 DNA reads TGTGCCAGCAGCCCCGGGATGGGAATGGGCAATCAGCCCCAGCATTTT. This gives the protein CASSPGMGMGNQPQHF.

This clone was picked up one time. This rearrangement joins TRBV30 to TRBJ1-1, with 8 bases lining up with TRBD1. V dropped 7 bases and J dropped 5; count of bases not matched to a gene: 3. CDR1 is GTSNPN, CDR2 SVGIG, per germline (reference sequence). The CDR3 runs 11 residues. The CDR3 DNA follows: TGTGCCTTCAGGGGGCGGACTGAAGCTTTCTTT. Residues: CAFRGRTEAFF.

The gene calls are TRBV30 and TRBJ2-2; D ambiguous. Trimming shortened V by 5 bases and J by 1 base, and 5 bases separated the two germline ends. The CDR3 sequence is 12 residues long. Per the germline V gene, CDR1 is GTSNPN and CDR2 is SVGIG (reference sequence). CDR3 loop: CAWAWNTGELFF. CDR3 nucleotide sequence: TGTGCCTGGGCGTGGAACACCGGGGAGCTGTTTTTT.

This clone was counted a single time. In DNA form, the CDR3 reads TGTGCCAGCGGTCTAGCGGCCAACACCGGGGAGCTGTTTTTT. Translating gives CASGLAANTGELFF. J is TRBJ2-2 and V is TRBV9; 7 positions agree with TRBD2. V gave up 7 bases and J gave up 2 bases; unmatched junction bases: 5. The CDR3 loop spans 14 amino acids. Germline V lookup: CDR1 SGDLS, CDR2 YYNGEE. The whole variable domain, remainder taken from reference TRBV9 and TRBJ2-2, is DSGVTQTPKHLITATGQRVTLRCSPRSGDLSVYWYQQSLDQGLQFLIQYYNGEERAKGNILERFSAQQFPDLHSELNLSSLELGDSALYFCASGLAANTGELFFGEGSRLTVL.

V is TRBV6-5 and J is TRBJ2-1, with D perhaps TRBD2 (5 bases). The V end was cut by 7 bases, the J end by 0 bases, with 13 bases between. CDR1 and CDR2 from the germline V gene are MNHEY and SVGAGI. CDR3 length equals 15 residues. CDR3 nucleotides: TGTGCCAGCATTTCATTAGGGAGCTCCTACAATGAGCAGTTCTTC. The encoded protein is CASISLGSSYNEQFF.

The rearrangement joins TRBV28 to TRBJ2-2, with 8 bases fitting TRBD1. CDR1 is MDHEN, CDR2 SYDVKM, per germline. The CDR3 has 14 amino acids. The V gene end was trimmed by 7 bases and the J gene end by 1 base; junction bases not matched to a gene: 2. DNA for the CDR3: TGTGCCAGCAAAGGACAGGGGAACACCGGGGAGCTGTTTTTT. This encodes CASKGQGNTGELFF.

V usage is TRBV3-1 (or the pseudogene TRBV3-2) and J usage is TRBJ1-2; D call uncertain. The CDR3 consists of 13 residues. Germline V gene sequence: CDR1 LGHDT, CDR2 YNNKEL (reference sequence). Trimming stripped 1 base from V and 1 base from J, with 4 bases between. The CDR3: CASSQAVNYGYTF. The CDR3 coding sequence is TGTGCCAGCAGCCAAGCAGTTAACTATGGCTACACCTTC.

This rearrangement joins TRBV21-1 to TRBJ1-1. TRBV21-1 is labeled a pseudogene. CDR3 length: 16 amino acids. The CDR3 region has the DNA TGTGCCAGCAGCAAAGATCGAGGCGTGATGAACACTGAAGCTTTCTTT. The encoded protein is CASSKDRGVMNTEAFF.

The rearrangement joins TRBV3-1 (or the pseudogene TRBV3-2) to TRBJ1-2; D remains unclear. The V end was cut by 3 bases, the J end by 7 bases, with 18 bases between. Germline V lookup: CDR1 LGHDT, CDR2 YNNKEL (reference sequence). This CDR3 has 15 amino acids. CDR3 DNA sequence: TGTGCCAGCAGCCACACTCAGACGGGTTACCCTGGCTACACCTTC. Residues: CASSHTQTGYPGYTF.

The rearrangement uses TRBV13 and TRBJ1-6; D unclear. Trimming pared 5 bases from V and 3 bases from J, leaving 14 bases between. Germline V gene lookup returns CDR1 PRHDT and CDR2 FYEKMQ (reference sequence). This CDR3 has 16 amino acids. The CDR3 reads CASSLRGGSYNSPLHF. As DNA, the CDR3 is TGTGCCAGCAGCCTCCGGGGAGGGAGCTATAATTCACCCCTCCACTTT.

This chain links TRBV5-1 with TRBJ2-3, with a tentative D call TRBD1 (5 bases). The length of the CDR3 is 16 residues. CDR1 and CDR2 from the germline V gene are SGHRS and YFSETQ. Deletions cut 0 bases from V and 2 bases from J, with 13 bases between. In DNA, the CDR3 is TGCGCCAGCAGCTTGGGGGTGGCAGGGTTCACAGATACGCAGTATTTT. Its protein is CASSLGVAGFTDTQYF.

Turning to this clone: A junction boundary mismatches the germline segment, possibly from a read error. The chain has TRBV7-7 and TRBJ2-3; 14 bases agree with TRBD2. Germline assignment: CDR1 SSHAT and CDR2 FNYEAQ (reference sequence). This CDR3 spans 14 amino acids. The CDR3: CASSPGTSGGTQYF. CDR3 bases: TGTGCTAGCAGCCCCGGGACTAGCGGGGGAACGCAGTATTTT.